In this sample, the clone carrying this TCR beta chain turned up many times. No antigen is known for it. For TCR beta, libraries came from quantitative 5'-RACE with molecular barcodes. In TCRdb, the 5' RACE reads were re-called with MiXCR into one record per CDR3 protein. The table lists roughly 42,000 distinct CDR3 sequences, roughly 2.5% of them singletons, with approximately 4.5% in the top ten. This sample stems from a study of CD8 T cells in ankylosing spondylitis. Study findings and constraints: Reportedly, disease-linked clones are significantly enriched in ankylosing spondylitis patients' matched synovial fluid. Earlier work had already found some motif variants in reactive arthritis synovial fluid and blood. One TCR beta motif, made up of eight or nine highly homologous variants, appeared characteristic of ankylosing spondylitis blood.

This CDR3 has 14 amino acids. The V and J ends lost 3 bases and 4 bases respectively, with 13 bases between them. The germline gives CDR1 SGDLS, CDR2 YYNGEE. This rearrangement joins TRBV9 to TRBJ1-1; D unresolved. The sequenced material came from blood, either unsorted or a sorted T cell fraction (not recorded which). This receptor was identified in a male donor with ankylosing spondylitis or in good health (not recorded which). The CDR3: CASSGEMGSTEAFF. CDR3 DNA sequence: TGTGCCAGCAGCGGTGAGATGGGCAGCACTGAAGCTTTCTTT.